Presented here are 20 T cell receptor beta chains from one specimen sequenced in a study of cytomegalovirus exposure and HLA in healthy donors. Vbeta (60) and Jbeta (13) primers were used in the PCR. The table came from immunoSEQ multiplex PCR; TCRdb's copy has only in-frame clones and leaves some out. The sample includes approximately 110,000 clones. What was sequenced was PBMCs. These receptors were obtained from a man aged 18 to 29 in good health and CMV-seronegative.

The chain combines TRBV7-9 with TRBJ2-1; D perhaps matches TRBD1 (6 bases). Trimming removed 8 bases from V and 5 bases from J, with 16 bases in between. The germline V gene has CDR1 SEHNR and CDR2 FQNEAQ (reference sequence). This CDR3 comprises 14 residues. In DNA, the CDR3 is TGTGCCAGCGGGGGTAGGGGGACGCACAATGAGCAGTTCTTC. Translated: CASGGRGTHNEQFF.

The chain carries TRBV6-5 and TRBJ1-2, with D uncertain. Per the germline V gene, CDR1 is MNHEY and CDR2 is SVGAGI. The length of the CDR3 is 15 residues. Trimming left V 4 bases short and J 6 bases short, with 18 bases between. For the CDR3, the DNA is TGTGCCAGCAGTTTTGAACGTCGGCCCGCGGATGGCTACACCTTC. As protein: CASSFERRPADGYTF.

The chain uses TRBV7-9 and TRBJ2-3; D remains ambiguous. The CDR3 has 14 residues. Germline values: CDR1 SEHNR, CDR2 FQNEAQ (reference sequence). Trimming pared 2 bases from V and 3 bases from J, leaving 9 bases between. Here the CDR3 DNA reads TGTGCCAGCAGCTTATTGTCTTCGACAGATACGCAGTATTTT. Its translation is CASSLLSSTDTQYF.

DNA for the CDR3: TGTGCCACGGGGGAGACAGGGGGGAATAACAATGAGCAGTTCTTC. Translation gives CATGETGGNNNEQFF. The rearrangement links TRBV7-9 to TRBJ2-1; the match to TRBD1 covers 9 bases. Germline assignment: CDR1 SEHNR and CDR2 FQNEAQ (reference sequence). CDR3 size: 15 residues. The junction had 12 bases not matched to a gene; V was cut back by 10 bases and J by 5 bases.

The chain carries TRBV6-1 and TRBJ2-5, with TRBD2 identical over 9 bases. There are 15 residues in the CDR3. The germline CDR1 and CDR2 sequences are MNHNS and SASEGT. V gave up 0 bases and J gave up 1 base; unmatched junction bases: 0. The CDR3 bases are TGTGCCAGCAGTGAAGCTAGCGGGGGCCAAGAGACCCAGTACTTC. This translates into CASSEASGGQETQYF.

The chain links TRBV6-4 to TRBJ2-3; 9 bases align to TRBD1. The ends lost 3 bases at V and 9 bases at J; junction bases unmatched: 4. The CDR3 consists of 13 residues. Germline loops: CDR1 MRHNA, CDR2 SNTAGT. The CDR3 DNA reads as TGTGCCAGCAGTGAACGGGACAGGGAGACGCAGTATTTT. This translates into CASSERDRETQYF.

CDR3 region: CASSEEVRGNTEAFF. DNA for the CDR3: TGTGCCAGCAGTGAAGAGGTCAGGGGGAATACTGAAGCTTTCTTT. This chain joins TRBV6-1 and TRBJ1-1; TRBD1 aligns across 7 bases. CDR1 and CDR2 from the germline V gene are MNHNS and SASEGT. Trimming took 1 base from V and 5 from J; bases not matched to a gene: 7. The CDR3 totals 15 residues.

The V gene is TRBV7-2, the J gene TRBJ1-4, with D unresolved. CDR3 length equals 14 residues. The V end was cut by 1 base, the J end by 4 bases, with 7 bases between. From germline, CDR1 is SGHTA and CDR2 FQGNSA. The CDR3: CASSLDIVNEKLFF. The CDR3, as DNA: TGTGCCAGCAGCTTAGACATTGTTAATGAAAAACTGTTTTTT. Full variable domain (rest looked up from reference TRBV7-2 and TRBJ1-4): GAGVSQSPSNKVTEKGKDVELRCDPISGHTALYWYRQSLGQGLEFLIYFQGNSAPDKSGLPSDRFSAERTGGSVSTLTIQRTQQEDSAVYLCASSLDIVNEKLFFGSGTQLSVL.

The V gene is TRBV19, the J gene TRBJ1-1; 8 nucleotides match TRBD1. Germline lookup yields CDR1 LNHDA and CDR2 SQIVND (reference sequence). The CDR3 length is 14 residues. J gave up 2 bases and V 8 bases, and 7 bases lay outside the gene matches. In DNA, the CDR3 is TGTGCCAGTTCCCGGACAGGGATAAACACTGAAGCTTTCTTT. This translates into CASSRTGINTEAFF.

The chain couples TRBV9 to TRBJ2-1; D might be TRBD2 (6 bases). The CDR3 covers 14 residues. Germline V CDR1 and CDR2: SGDLS, YYNGEE. The CDR3 sequence: CASNRGLAYNEQFF. Here the CDR3 DNA reads TGTGCTTCGAATAGGGGACTGGCCTACAATGAGCAGTTCTTC.

CDR3 sequence: CASSLYRVIQGTGELFF. The DNA for the CDR3 is TGTGCCAGCAGTCTGTACAGGGTGATACAGGGCACCGGGGAGCTGTTTTTT. V and J are TRBV27 and TRBJ2-2, with a weak D call TRBD1 (6 bases). The V gene's germline CDR1 is MNHEY and CDR2 SMNVEV (reference sequence). Trimming pared 5 bases from V and 4 bases from J, leaving 20 bases between. CDR3 length: 17 residues.

V is TRBV7-9 and J is TRBJ1-2, with 9 bases lining up with TRBD1. The V gene end was trimmed by 5 bases and the J gene end by 8 bases; junction bases not matched to a gene: 9. This CDR3 region has 14 residues. In germline, CDR1 is SEHNR, CDR2 FQNEAQ (reference sequence). CDR3 bases: TGTGCCAGCAGCCCCGGACAGGGGTGGGACGGCTACACCTTC. Amino acids: CASSPGQGWDGYTF. The variable domain in full, completed from reference TRBV7-9 and TRBJ1-2, reads DTGVSQNPRHKITKRGQNVTFRCDPISEHNRLYWYRQTLGQGPEFLTYFQNEAQLEKSRLLSDRFSAERPKGSFSTLEIQRTEQGDSAMYLCASSPGQGWDGYTFGSGTRLTVV.

This chain connects TRBV27 to TRBJ2-5; possibly TRBD2 for D (5 bases). The CDR3 consists of 12 residues. Deletions cut 3 bases from V and 5 bases from J, with 7 bases between. Per the germline V gene, CDR1 is MNHEY and CDR2 is SMNVEV (reference sequence). The CDR3 reads CASSFSGETQYF. The CDR3, as DNA: TGTGCCAGCAGTTTCTCGGGGGAGACCCAGTACTTC.

V and J are TRBV6-5 and TRBJ2-2; unclear D gene. Germline CDR1 and CDR2: MNHEY and SVGAGI. Trimming took off 4 bases at V and 3 bases at J, with 9 bases between the two ends. This CDR3 is 14 amino acids long. The CDR3 loop reads CASSFNTDTGELFF. CDR3 in DNA: TGTGCCAGCAGTTTCAACACCGACACCGGGGAGCTGTTTTTT.

V gene TRBV30 combines with J gene TRBJ2-3; the D gene is possibly TRBD2 (5 bases). The V and J ends lost 1 base and 7 bases respectively, with 15 bases between them. Germline CDR1 reads GTSNPN; CDR2 reads SVGIG (reference sequence). This CDR3 region has 14 residues. In DNA, the CDR3 is TGTGCCTGGAGTGGGACTCCTTGGTCGAATACGCAGTATTTT. Its protein product is CAWSGTPWSNTQYF.

The gene calls are TRBV4-1 and TRBJ2-5, with TRBD2 matching 13 bases. The germline gives CDR1 MGHRA, CDR2 YSYEKL. The CDR3 has 17 residues. The J segment lost 5 bases and the V segment lost 5 bases, leaving 11 bases of the junction unmatched. CDR3 in DNA: TGCGCCAGCAGCGGGCGAGGACTAGCGGGAGTTGGGGAGACCCAGTACTTC. Translation gives CASSGRGLAGVGETQYF.

The chain is built from TRBV30 and TRBJ1-2; 7 bases line up with TRBD1. The CDR3 spans 13 residues. Trimming took 2 bases from V and 9 from J; bases not matched to a gene: 9. From germline, CDR1 is GTSNPN and CDR2 SVGIG (reference sequence). CDR3 nucleotides: TGTGCCTGGAGTCCCGACAGGGTTCATAGCTACACCTTC. Residues: CAWSPDRVHSYTF.

V usage is TRBV5-1 and J usage is TRBJ2-2, with 9 bases identical to TRBD2. The CDR3 sequence is 15 residues long. The germline CDR1 and CDR2 sequences are SGHRS and YFSETQ. Trimming removed 0 bases from V and 7 bases from J; junction bases left unmatched: 4. The CDR3 protein is CASSLEVAGVGELFF. The CDR3, as DNA: TGCGCCAGCAGCTTGGAGGTAGCGGGAGTCGGGGAGCTGTTTTTT.

The chain carries TRBV6-5 and TRBJ1-5; D might be TRBD1 (5 bases). Between the trimmed V and J ends, which lost 4 bases and 0 bases, there was a span of 13 bases. The CDR3 runs to 16 residues. Germline V gives CDR1 MNHEY, CDR2 SVGAGI. The CDR3 loop reads CASSSRVGGSNQPQHF. CDR3 sequence (DNA): TGTGCCAGCAGTTCCCGGGTGGGGGGTAGCAATCAGCCCCAGCATTTT.

V usage is TRBV9 and J usage is TRBJ2-3; D gene uncertain. V was shortened by 0 bases and J by 1 base, with 9 bases between the two germline ends. The CDR3 consists of 15 residues. Germline V gene lookup returns CDR1 SGDLS and CDR2 YYNGEE. CDR3 DNA: TGTGCCAGCAGCGTAGTGTCGGTCGGCACAGATACGCAGTATTTT. Its translation is CASSVVSVGTDTQYF.